Below, 9 T cell receptor beta chains from the same sample are listed, as sequenced in a study of blood T cell repertoires in COVID-19. TCRdb's copy holds only in-frame clones and misses some; the assay was immunoSEQ multiplex PCR. The sample has around 340,000 clones, around 82% seen once. The sequencing input was peripheral blood. The receptors were gathered from a man in his thirties or forties with active or convalescent COVID-19.

This chain joins TRBV12-3 or TRBV12-4 and TRBJ1-2, with D hard to call. The V end was cut by 5 bases, the J end by 8 bases, with 9 bases between. This CDR3 spans 11 amino acids. CDR3 amino acids: CASSVSGGYTF. The CDR3 coding sequence is TGTGCCAGCAGTGTTAGCGGGGGCTACACCTTC.

This clone was recorded many times. This sequence joins TRBV11-2 and TRBJ2-7; 8 nucleotides line up with TRBD1. This CDR3 has 14 amino acids. The germline CDR1 and CDR2 sequences are SGHAT and FQNNGV. The ends lost 5 bases at V and 2 bases at J; junction bases unmatched: 5. The CDR3 reads CASSHPTGAYEQYF. For the CDR3, the DNA is TGTGCCAGCAGCCACCCGACAGGGGCCTACGAGCAGTACTTC.

This clone appeared a few times. The rearrangement joins TRBV7-2 to TRBJ1-1; D is uncertain. CDR1 SGHTA and CDR2 FQGNSA come from the germline V gene. V lost 3 bases and J lost 4, with 12 bases in between. There are 14 residues in the CDR3. CDR3 coding DNA: TGTGCCAGCAGCTTGTCGGGTCGTGTCACTGAAGCTTTCTTT. Encoded protein: CASSLSGRVTEAFF.

This clone is a singleton in its sample. The V and J genes are TRBV11-3 and TRBJ1-4; the D is unclear. The germline CDR1 and CDR2 sequences are SGHNT and YENEEA. The V gene lost 3 bases and the J gene lost 8 bases, with 10 bases spanning the gap. The CDR3 spans 13 residues. CDR3 amino acids: CASSFGSQEKLFF. The DNA for the CDR3 is TGTGCCAGCAGCTTCGGGAGTCAGGAAAAACTGTTTTTT.

V and J are TRBV19 and TRBJ2-4; D is undetermined. There are 14 residues in the CDR3. From germline, CDR1 is LNHDA and CDR2 SQIVND (reference sequence). V was cut by 6 bases and J by 0 bases, with 9 bases left in between. CDR3 sequence (DNA): TGTGCCAGTAGCGCTGACACAGCCAAAAACATTCAGTACTTC. Residues: CASSADTAKNIQYF.

Only one count was recorded for this clone. This same CDR3 is encoded by further DNA sequences in the sample. The rearrangement uses TRBV5-1 and TRBJ2-5, with D unclear. CDR1 is SGHRS, CDR2 YFSETQ, per germline. The CDR3 runs 12 residues. The V end was cut by 2 bases, the J end by 1 base, with 3 bases between. The chain's CDR3 is CASSLLQETQYF. In DNA, the CDR3 is TGCGCCAGCAGCTTACTCCAAGAGACCCAGTACTTC.

This clone has more than one count but fewer than ten. The chain employs TRBV24-1 and TRBJ1-2, with 10 bases matching TRBD1. CDR1 KGHDR and CDR2 SFDVKD come from the germline V gene. CDR3 length equals 15 residues. V gave up 9 bases and J gave up 7 bases; unmatched junction bases: 13. CDR3 region: CATPGLGTGESGYTF. Here the CDR3 DNA reads TGTGCCACCCCCGGGTTGGGGACAGGGGAAAGTGGCTACACCTTC.

The CDR3 region is CAWCPHLSSYNEQFF. The CDR3 coding sequence is TGTGCCTGGTGCCCTCACTTGAGCTCCTACAATGAGCAGTTCTTC. This sequence joins TRBV30 and TRBJ2-1; D remains ambiguous. The CDR3 has 15 amino acids. In germline, CDR1 is GTSNPN, CDR2 SVGIG (reference sequence). V lost 5 bases and J 0 bases, leaving 14 bases between the germline ends.

There are a few counts of this clone. CDR3 coding DNA: TGTGCCAGCAGCTTTCTGTTGCAGGACAATGAGCAGTTCTTC. This sequence encodes CASSFLLQDNEQFF. This chain links TRBV7-2 with TRBJ2-1, with D unresolved. The CDR3 is 14 residues long. The ends were cut back, 3 bases at V and 5 bases at J, with 11 bases in the middle. Germline loops: CDR1 SGHTA, CDR2 FQGNSA.